Below, 28 T cell receptor beta chains from the same sample are listed, as sequenced in a study of cytomegalovirus exposure and HLA in healthy donors. 60 Vbeta and 13 Jbeta primers were used in PCR. TCRdb's copy holds only in-frame clones and misses some; the assay was immunoSEQ multiplex PCR. Here the sample spans 200,000 or so clones, just over 75% being singletons. Sequencing used PBMCs. The receptors were gathered from a man younger than 35 in good health and CMV-seronegative.

The chain employs TRBV29-1 and TRBJ1-4; D may be TRBD1 (5 bases). The germline V and J ends were trimmed by 6 bases and 2 bases, with 10 bases remaining between them. Germline V lookup: CDR1 SQVTM, CDR2 ANQGSEA. The CDR3 is 13 residues long. The CDR3 sequence: CSVREGTNEKLFF. The CDR3 nucleotides read TGCAGCGTGAGGGAGGGGACTAATGAAAAACTGTTTTTT. The full variable domain, rest sourced from reference TRBV29-1 and TRBJ1-4, is SAVISQKPSRDICQRGTSLTIQCQVDSQVTMMFWYRQQPGQSLTLIATANQGSEATYESGFVIDKFPISRPNLTFSTLTVSNMSPEDSSIYLCSVREGTNEKLFFGSGTQLSVL.

This chain connects TRBV7-9 to TRBJ1-2; 12 bases match TRBD1. The CDR3 contains 15 residues. In germline, CDR1 is SEHNR, CDR2 FQNEAQ (reference sequence). The ends lost 4 bases at V and 8 bases at J; junction bases unmatched: 8. CDR3 bases: TGTGCCAGCAGCTCCGGAGGGGACAGGGGGCGAGGCTACACCTTC. It is translated as CASSSGGDRGRGYTF.

This clone was seen only a few times. V is TRBV5-4 and J is TRBJ2-1; 8 nucleotides agree with TRBD2. With V trimmed by 2 bases and J by 9 bases, 13 bases remained unmatched. The CDR3 totals 16 residues. The germline gives CDR1 SGHNT, CDR2 YYREEE (reference sequence). The CDR3 DNA reads as TGTGCCAGCAGCTTTGAGGACGGGAGGGCCTACGGTGAGCAGTTCTTC. Translated, it gives CASSFEDGRAYGEQFF.

This chain links TRBV7-2 with TRBJ1-5; possible D gene TRBD1, 5 bases. Germline loops: CDR1 SGHTA, CDR2 FQGNSA. CDR3 size: 16 residues. Trimming left V 2 bases short and J 0 bases short, with 11 bases between. CDR3 nucleotide sequence: TGTGCCAGCAGCTTACGTGACAGCTATAGCAATCAGCCCCAGCATTTT. Its translation: CASSLRDSYSNQPQHF.

This clone was seen a handful of times. The chain uses TRBV6-1 and TRBJ2-7; 12 nucleotides match TRBD1. The ends lost 2 bases at V and 4 bases at J; junction bases unmatched: 3. The CDR3 covers 15 residues. Germline CDR1 is MNHNS and CDR2 is SASEGT. The CDR3 DNA follows: TGTGCCAGCAGTGAATGGGGACAGGGGGCTTACGAGCAGTACTTC. Translating it yields CASSEWGQGAYEQYF.

The chain carries TRBV27 and TRBJ2-7; no firm D call. Deletions cut 3 bases from V and 0 bases from J, with 6 bases between. The CDR3 loop spans 13 amino acids. Germline CDR1 MNHEY, CDR2 SMNVEV (reference sequence). The CDR3 region is CASSLKSSYEQYF. The DNA for the CDR3 is TGTGCCAGCAGTTTGAAGAGCTCCTACGAGCAGTACTTC.

The chain joins TRBV5-1 to TRBJ2-7; 9 bases are a match to TRBD2. Germline trimming cut 6 bases from V and 5 bases from J; bases unmatched to any gene: 12. This CDR3 is built from 15 residues. Germline V gene lookup returns CDR1 SGHRS and CDR2 YFSETQ. The CDR3 is CASTRSIAGDDEQYF. The CDR3 DNA reads as TGCGCCAGCACCAGGTCGATAGCGGGAGATGACGAGCAGTACTTC.

The chain couples TRBV6-5 to TRBJ1-2; the D is unclear. CDR1 and CDR2 (germline): MNHEY, SVGAGI. Trimming took 5 bases from V and 7 from J, leaving 8 bases between them. The CDR3 extends over 11 amino acids. CDR3 bases: TGTGCCAGCAGTACCCCCGGTGGCTACACCTTC. This codes for CASSTPGGYTF.

The rearrangement links TRBV2 to TRBJ1-5, with D possibly TRBD1 on 6 matching bases. There are 15 residues in the CDR3. Germline V gene lookup returns CDR1 SNHLY and CDR2 FYNNEI. Trimming removed 4 bases from V and 4 bases from J, with 14 bases in between. The CDR3 coding sequence is TGTGCCAGCAGTGTCCTCGGGACACTTAATCAGCCCCAGCATTTT. Protein sequence: CASSVLGTLNQPQHF.

The J gene is TRBJ2-7, the V gene TRBV6-5; 9 positions match TRBD2. The CDR3 consists of 15 residues. V trimming: 0 bases; J trimming: 4 bases; junction bases outside the gene matches: 4. Germline CDR1 MNHEY, CDR2 SVGAGI. CDR3 region: CASSYSTSGGYEQYF. Written as DNA, the CDR3 is TGTGCCAGCAGTTACTCGACTAGCGGTGGGTACGAGCAGTACTTC.

The chain has TRBV27 and TRBJ2-7; 8 positions match TRBD1. The ends lost 1 base at V and 5 bases at J; junction bases unmatched: 7. The germline gives CDR1 MNHEY, CDR2 SMNVEV (reference sequence). The CDR3 runs to 15 residues. The CDR3 loop reads CASSLFLTGVDEQYF. Here the CDR3 DNA reads TGTGCCAGCAGTTTATTCTTGACAGGGGTGGACGAGCAGTACTTC.

This rearrangement joins TRBV19 to TRBJ1-3; no clear D gene. The ends were cut back, 3 bases at V and 0 bases at J, with 12 bases in the middle. This CDR3 has 16 residues. Germline values: CDR1 LNHDA, CDR2 SQIVND (reference sequence). CDR3 residues: CASSIGQSYSGNTIYF. In DNA form, the CDR3 reads TGTGCCAGTAGTATTGGGCAGTCCTACTCTGGAAACACCATATATTTT.

V and J are TRBV7-2 and TRBJ1-3; D gene uncertain. V shed 5 bases and J shed 7 bases, with 12 bases lying between them. This CDR3 comprises 13 residues. Germline CDR1 and CDR2: SGHTA and FQGNSA. CDR3 coding DNA: TGTGCCAGCAGCCCGAGACTGTGGAACACCATATATTTT. The encoded protein is CASSPRLWNTIYF.

CDR3 in amino acids: CASSLAAGTDTQYF. The CDR3 DNA reads as TGTGCCAGCAGCTTGGCAGCGGGCACAGATACGCAGTATTTT. The rearrangement uses TRBV5-4 and TRBJ2-3; perhaps TRBD2 as D (5 bases). In germline, CDR1 is SGHNT, CDR2 YYREEE (reference sequence). The CDR3 runs 14 residues. Trimming stripped 0 bases from V and 1 base from J, with 6 bases between. Full variable domain (rest looked up from reference TRBV5-4 and TRBJ2-3): ETGVTQSPTHLIKTRGQQVTLRCSSQSGHNTVSWYQQALGQGPQFIFQYYREEENGRGNFPPRFSGLQFPNYSSELNVNALELDDSALYLCASSLAAGTDTQYFGPGTRLTVL.

This chain joins TRBV7-9 and TRBJ2-1; the D gene is possibly TRBD2 (5 bases). The CDR3 is 14 residues long. V gave up 1 base and J gave up 10 bases, with 14 bases separating them. Germline CDR1 reads SEHNR; CDR2 reads FQNEAQ (reference sequence). This chain's CDR3 is CASSLDYAGIEQFF. As DNA, the CDR3 is TGTGCCAGCAGCTTAGACTACGCCGGGATCGAGCAGTTCTTC.

The chain combines TRBV4-1 with TRBJ1-1; D call uncertain. Germline assignment: CDR1 MGHRA and CDR2 YSYEKL. With 5 bases removed from V and 11 bases from J, the gap between germline ends came to 15 bases. The length of the CDR3 is 12 residues. This CDR3 reads CASSLSATGAFF. For the CDR3, the DNA is TGCGCCAGCAGCTTATCGGCGACGGGGGCTTTCTTT.

The gene calls are TRBV5-1 and TRBJ2-7, with 8 bases that match TRBD2. CDR1 and CDR2 from the germline V gene are SGHRS and YFSETQ. The CDR3 covers 16 residues. Trimming removed 4 bases from V and 3 bases from J; junction bases left unmatched: 12. The CDR3 loop is CASSAGLTSGDYEQYF. In DNA, the CDR3 is TGCGCCAGCAGCGCCGGCCTTACTAGCGGCGACTACGAGCAGTACTTC.

This rearrangement joins TRBV2 to TRBJ2-7; 9 nucleotides match TRBD1. This CDR3 contains 16 residues. The trim removed 6 bases at V and 1 base at J, leaving 10 bases unmatched. CDR1 SNHLY and CDR2 FYNNEI come from the germline V gene. CDR3 amino acids: CASSSTSGTGSYEQYF. In nucleotides, the CDR3 is TGTGCCAGCAGCTCCACCAGCGGGACAGGGTCCTACGAGCAGTACTTC.

The CDR3 spells CATSPFAGVAQSYNEQFF. In DNA form, the CDR3 reads TGTGCCACCAGCCCCTTCGCGGGAGTTGCCCAATCCTACAATGAGCAGTTCTTC. This chain links TRBV15 with TRBJ2-1; 7 positions match TRBD2. The trim removed 5 bases at V and 1 base at J, leaving 14 bases unmatched. This CDR3 region has 18 residues. From germline, CDR1 is LNHNV and CDR2 YYDKDF (reference sequence).

This chain links TRBV5-6 with TRBJ2-7; perhaps TRBD2 as D (5 bases). The CDR3 loop spans 12 amino acids. Germline V CDR1 and CDR2: SGHDT, YYEEEE. V was cut by 3 bases and J by 5 bases, with 9 bases left in between. CDR3 loop: CASSSAGDEQYF. The DNA of the CDR3 is TGTGCCAGCAGCTCCGCCGGGGACGAGCAGTACTTC.

This clone was observed a few times. The chain employs TRBV5-1 and TRBJ1-4, with TRBD1 identical over 12 bases. The V gene end was trimmed by 5 bases and the J gene end by 7 bases; junction bases not matched to a gene: 6. Germline V CDR1 and CDR2: SGHRS, YFSETQ. The CDR3 loop spans 15 amino acids. The CDR3 DNA follows: TGCGCCAGCAGAGTGGGGGGACAGGGGGCTGAAAAACTGTTTTTT. Encoded protein: CASRVGGQGAEKLFF. The entire variable domain, with the rest obtained from reference TRBV5-1 and TRBJ1-4, is as follows: KAGVTQTPRYLIKTRGQQVTLSCSPISGHRSVSWYQQTPGQGLQFLFEYFSETQRNKGNFPGRFSGRQFSNSRSEMNVSTLELGDSALYLCASRVGGQGAEKLFFGSGTQLSVL.

The rearrangement joins TRBV28 to TRBJ1-5; D ambiguous. The V end was cut by 4 bases, the J end by 0 bases, with 16 bases between. The germline gives CDR1 MDHEN, CDR2 SYDVKM. The CDR3 contains 17 residues. This CDR3 reads CASSSMGGRYSNQPQHF. The CDR3 DNA is TGTGCCAGCAGTTCTATGGGAGGGCGATATAGCAATCAGCCCCAGCATTTT. Combining the CDR3 with reference TRBV28 and TRBJ1-5 gives the whole variable domain DVKVTQSSRYLVKRTGEKVFLECVQDMDHENMFWYRQDPGLGLRLIYFSYDVKMKEKGDIPEGYSVSREKKERFSLILESASTNQTSMYLCASSSMGGRYSNQPQHFGDGTRLSIL.

The rearrangement joins TRBV9 to TRBJ2-7; D may be TRBD2 (5 bases). The CDR3 loop spans 15 amino acids. The V end was cut by 0 bases, the J end by 1 base, with 11 bases between. The V gene's germline CDR1 is SGDLS and CDR2 YYNGEE. This chain's CDR3 is CASSVEGGSSYEQYF. The CDR3 DNA sequence: TGTGCCAGCAGCGTAGAGGGCGGGTCTTCCTACGAGCAGTACTTC.

This clone was detected only a few times. The chain joins TRBV7-9 to TRBJ2-5; D not certain. The germline CDR1 and CDR2 sequences are SEHNR and FQNEAQ (reference sequence). This CDR3 comprises 14 residues. The V gene lost 5 bases and the J gene lost 2 bases, with 12 bases spanning the gap. CDR3 region: CASSESNIQETQYF. In nucleotides, the CDR3 is TGTGCCAGCAGCGAAAGTAACATTCAAGAGACCCAGTACTTC.

The chain carries TRBV5-6 and TRBJ1-1; D gene uncertain. The CDR3 consists of 12 residues. Germline V gene sequence: CDR1 SGHDT, CDR2 YYEEEE. V lost 6 bases and J lost 3, with 9 bases in between. DNA for the CDR3: TGTGCCAGCACCAGCCTAGACACTGAAGCTTTCTTT. It specifies CASTSLDTEAFF.

V usage is TRBV11-3 and J usage is TRBJ2-1; TRBD1 matches at 9 bases. CDR1 is SGHNT and CDR2 is YENEEA in the germline V gene. The trim removed 3 bases at V and 1 base at J, leaving 4 bases unmatched. The CDR3 is 16 amino acids. CDR3 sequence: CASSFTGTGSYNEQFF. CDR3 coding DNA: TGTGCCAGCAGCTTTACCGGGACAGGGTCCTACAATGAGCAGTTCTTC.

This clone was seen more than once but under ten times. This chain joins TRBV27 and TRBJ1-5, with D uncertain. The V end lost 4 bases, the J end lost 3 bases, and 4 bases lay between the germline ends. The CDR3 runs to 12 residues. Germline CDR1 and CDR2: MNHEY and SMNVEV (reference sequence). CDR3 region: CASSSYNQPQHF. DNA of the CDR3: TGTGCCAGCAGTTCTTACAATCAGCCCCAGCATTTT.

The sample holds a few counts of this clone. This chain joins TRBV4-1 and TRBJ1-1, with a weak D call TRBD1 (5 bases). V lost 2 bases, J lost 5 bases, and 12 bases lay in between. The length of the CDR3 is 14 residues. CDR1 and CDR2 (germline): MGHRA, YSYEKL. CDR3: CASSQPQGWTEAFF. In DNA, the CDR3 is TGCGCCAGCAGCCAACCCCAGGGTTGGACTGAAGCTTTCTTT.